Following are 2 T cell receptor beta chains from one sample sequenced in a study of CD8+CD57+ T cells in acquired aplastic anemia. TCR beta VDJ and CDR3 were profiled, and genomic DNA was the template. One entry per CDR3 protein, called by TCRdb with MiXCR from the reads. The data contain around 190,000 distinct CDR3 sequences, about 59% of them seen just once; the ten biggest clones take up roughly 29%. Material for sequencing was sorted CD4+, CD8+, or CD8+CD57+ T cells (not recorded which) from PBMCs. The receptors originated from a human donor in good health.

This clonotype was counted ten times or more. The chain joins TRBV19 to TRBJ1-1, with D uncertain. This CDR3 region has 16 residues. The germline gives CDR1 LNHDA, CDR2 SQIVND (reference sequence). With 3 bases removed from V and 0 bases from J, the gap between germline ends came to 14 bases. The CDR3 DNA reads as TGTGCCAGTAGTATCGTCTATAGCGCAATGAACACTGAAGCTTTCTTT. Residues: CASSIVYSAMNTEAFF.

The J gene is TRBJ1-1, the V gene TRBV24-1; perhaps TRBD1 as D (6 bases). Trimming took off 0 bases at V and 7 bases at J, with 14 bases between the two ends. The CDR3 is 15 residues long. Per germline, CDR1 KGHDR and CDR2 SFDVKD. The chain's CDR3 is CATSDLDTGSIEAFF. The CDR3 coding sequence is TGTGCCACCAGTGATTTGGACACAGGGTCTATTGAAGCTTTCTTT.